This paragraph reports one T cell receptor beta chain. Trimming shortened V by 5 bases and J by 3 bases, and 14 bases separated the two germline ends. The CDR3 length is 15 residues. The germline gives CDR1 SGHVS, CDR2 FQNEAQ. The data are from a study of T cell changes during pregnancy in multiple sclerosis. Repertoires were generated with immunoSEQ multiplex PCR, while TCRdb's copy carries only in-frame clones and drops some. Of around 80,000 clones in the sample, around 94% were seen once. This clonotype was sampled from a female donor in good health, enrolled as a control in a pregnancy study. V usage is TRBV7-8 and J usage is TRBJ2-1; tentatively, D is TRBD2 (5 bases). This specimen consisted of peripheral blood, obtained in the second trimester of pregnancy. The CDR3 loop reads CASSPPRAGYNEQFF. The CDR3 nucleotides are TGTGCCAGCAGCCCGCCCCGGGCGGGCTACAATGAGCAGTTCTTC.